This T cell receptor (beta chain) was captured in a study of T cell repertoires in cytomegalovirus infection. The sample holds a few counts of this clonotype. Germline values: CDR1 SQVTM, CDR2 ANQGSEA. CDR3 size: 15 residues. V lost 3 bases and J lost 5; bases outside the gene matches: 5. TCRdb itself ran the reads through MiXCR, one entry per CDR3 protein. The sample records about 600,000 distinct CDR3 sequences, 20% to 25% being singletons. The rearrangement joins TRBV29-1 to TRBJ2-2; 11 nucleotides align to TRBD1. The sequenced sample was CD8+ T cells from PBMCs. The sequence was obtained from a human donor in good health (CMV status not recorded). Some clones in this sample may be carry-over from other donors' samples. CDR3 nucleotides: TGCAGCGTTGATTCGGGACAGGGGGTAACCGGGGAGCTGTTTTTT. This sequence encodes CSVDSGQGVTGELFF.